Below, 21 T cell receptor beta chains from the same sample are listed, as sequenced in a study of blood T cells in healthy people across ages. A J-beta primer mix and a sample-barcoded 5' primer were used in a second PCR of about 6 to 12 cycles. TCRdb reanalysed the 5' RACE reads using MiXCR and keeps one entry per CDR3 protein. The table includes over 600,000 distinct CDR3 sequences, about 21% detected once. The sample consisted of blood. The receptors derive from a man between 65 and 85 years old in good health.

This rearrangement joins TRBV5-1 to TRBJ2-7; the D call may be TRBD1 or TRBD2 (5 bases each). From germline, CDR1 is SGHRS and CDR2 YFSETQ. V lost 1 base and J lost 0, with 11 bases in between. CDR3 length: 15 residues. CDR3: CASSLTSGHSYEQYF. CDR3 DNA: TGCGCCAGCAGCTTGACATCGGGGCACTCCTACGAGCAGTACTTC.

This clonotype was seen a few times. This rearrangement joins TRBV27 to TRBJ2-4; D is possibly TRBD1 or TRBD2 (6 bases each). This CDR3 is built from 18 residues. Germline V gene sequence: CDR1 MNHEY, CDR2 SMNVEV (reference sequence). The V and J ends lost 5 bases and 0 bases respectively, with 20 bases between them. The DNA for the CDR3 is TGTGCCAGCAGTCCCGGTTGGGGGGCGATATTAGCCAAAAACATTCAGTACTTC. Its protein is CASSPGWGAILAKNIQYF.

DNA of the CDR3: TGCAGTGCGGAGGACCGTCCACCCAGCACAGATACGCAGTATTTT. Translating gives CSAEDRPPSTDTQYF. V usage is TRBV20-1 and J usage is TRBJ2-3, with D possibly TRBD2 on 5 matching bases. This CDR3 is 15 amino acids long. CDR1 and CDR2 from the germline V gene are DFQATT and SNEGSKA (reference sequence). Between the trimmed V and J ends, which lost 6 bases and 0 bases, there was a span of 16 bases.

On this clonotype itself: One junction end disagrees with the germline gene, perhaps due to a read error. V usage is TRBV4-1 and J usage is TRBJ2-7; no firm D call. The CDR3 runs to 13 residues. Germline V CDR1 and CDR2: MGHRA, YSYEKL. Here the CDR3 DNA reads TGCGCCAGCAGCCAAGCGGGCGGCAATGAGCAGTTATTC. This encodes CASSQAGGNEQLF.

There are many counts of this clonotype. This chain links TRBV20-1 with TRBJ1-2, with D uncertain. Trimming shortened V by 3 bases and J by 3 bases, and 8 bases separated the two germline ends. In germline, CDR1 is DFQATT, CDR2 SNEGSKA (reference sequence). The CDR3 runs to 12 residues. Here the CDR3 reads CSASLSDYGYTF. The CDR3, as DNA: TGCAGTGCTAGTTTGAGTGACTATGGCTACACCTTC.

This sequence joins TRBV21-1 and TRBJ1-2; the table's D call, TRBD1, was not checked against the DNA. TRBV21-1 has pseudogene status. The CDR3 is 12 amino acids. The CDR3 loop is CASSQQGDGYTF. CDR3 bases: TGTGCCAGCAGCCAACAGGGGGATGGCTACACCTTC.

As concerns this clonotype: The CDR3 does not close with the conserved phenylalanine or tryptophan, likely indicating a read error. V and J are TRBV6-1 and TRBJ2-2; D possibly corresponds to TRBD2 (5 bases). The germline V gene encodes CDR1 MNHNS and CDR2 SASEGT. Trimming took off 0 bases at V and 6 bases at J, with 8 bases between the two ends. This CDR3 is built from 14 residues. The CDR3 nucleotides are TGTGCCAGCAGTGAAGCTAGCGCCGCCGGGGAGCTGTTTCTT. Amino acid sequence: CASSEASAAGELFL.

The sample holds a few counts of this clonotype. The V and J genes are TRBV20-1 and TRBJ2-2; 8 nucleotides align to TRBD2. The V gene end was trimmed by 1 base and the J gene end by 4 bases; junction bases not matched to a gene: 2. CDR3 size: 14 residues. CDR1 is DFQATT, CDR2 SNEGSKA, per germline (reference sequence). Written as DNA, the CDR3 is TGCAGTGCTAGAGTTGCGGGAGGCACCGGGGAGCTGTTTTTT. It encodes CSARVAGGTGELFF.

The sample holds a few counts of this clonotype. V is TRBV25-1 and J is TRBJ2-7, with D perhaps TRBD1 or TRBD2 (5 bases each). The germline V gene encodes CDR1 MGHDK and CDR2 SYGVNS. This CDR3 is built from 13 residues. Trimming took off 5 bases at V and 4 bases at J, with 12 bases between the two ends. Written as DNA, the CDR3 is TGTGCCAGCAGTCGGGGCTACGAGTACGAGCAGTACTTC. Amino acids: CASSRGYEYEQYF.

This chain connects TRBV6-1 to TRBJ2-1; D remains ambiguous. Germline CDR1 MNHNS, CDR2 SASEGT. Between the trimmed V and J ends, which lost 4 bases and 9 bases, there was a span of 22 bases. The CDR3 has 16 residues. The CDR3 region is CASSASAGIMGGEQFF. Here the CDR3 DNA reads TGTGCCAGCAGTGCCTCAGCTGGGATAATGGGTGGTGAGCAGTTCTTC.

This rearrangement joins TRBV4-1 to TRBJ2-7, with 10 positions matching TRBD1. CDR1 and CDR2 (germline): MGHRA, YSYEKL. Germline trimming cut 1 base from V and 4 bases from J; bases unmatched to any gene: 7. The CDR3 is 16 residues long. The CDR3: CASSQVERQGAYEQYF. The CDR3 region has the DNA TGCGCCAGCAGCCAAGTGGAAAGACAGGGGGCTTACGAGCAGTACTTC.

The V gene is TRBV28, the J gene TRBJ1-3; 7 bases align to TRBD1. CDR1 is MDHEN, CDR2 SYDVKM, per germline. The length of the CDR3 is 16 residues. V lost 5 bases and J lost 3; bases outside the gene matches: 10. CDR3 loop: CASSPLLTGVGNTIYF. The CDR3 nucleotides are TGTGCCAGCAGTCCCCTCCTAACAGGGGTTGGAAACACCATATATTTT.

With respect to this clonotype: The junction and the germline gene differ at one end; a read error may be behind it. V usage is TRBV6-5 and J usage is TRBJ2-3; TRBD2 matches 7 bases. This CDR3 region has 15 residues. CDR1 MNHEY and CDR2 SVGAGI come from the germline V gene. CDR3 sequence (DNA): TGTGCCAGCAGTTCGGCGGGGGTCGGCACAGATACGCGGTATTTT. Protein: CASSSAGVGTDTRYF.

This clonotype was counted between two and nine times. The CDR3 loop is CSAKKGYGGGETQYF. CDR3 DNA sequence: TGCAGTGCTAAAAAAGGATACGGTGGAGGGGAGACCCAGTACTTC. The genes are TRBV20-1 and TRBJ2-5; tentatively, D is TRBD2 (6 bases). The V and J ends lost 4 bases and 5 bases respectively, with 20 bases between them. Looked up from germline, CDR1 is DFQATT and CDR2 is SNEGSKA (reference sequence). The length of the CDR3 is 15 residues.

This chain connects TRBV7-2 to TRBJ2-5; D is unclear. Judging by the DNA end, TRBJ2-1 fits better; the J call may be wrong. The germline V gene encodes CDR1 SGHTA and CDR2 FQGNSA. CDR3 length: 13 residues. CDR3 amino acids: CASSLAVLSEQFF. CDR3 DNA sequence: TGTGCCAGCAGCTTAGCGGTACTAAGCGAGCAGTTCTTC.

This clonotype has only a few counts. This chain links TRBV6-2 or TRBV6-3 with TRBJ1-2, with TRBD1 matching over 10 bases. The CDR3 contains 15 residues. CDR1 is MNHEY, CDR2 SVGEGT, per germline. V shed 2 bases, J shed 2 bases, and the junction held 2 bases outside the gene matches. The CDR3 sequence: CASSYAGQGNYGYTF. The CDR3 DNA reads as TGTGCCAGCAGTTACGCGGGACAGGGGAACTATGGCTACACCTTC.

On this clonotype: A read error may produce the germline difference seen at one junction end. The DNA for the CDR3 is TGTGCCAGCAGTTTAGAACACCGCAGGTTGTTC. Translated, it gives CASSLEHRRLF. This chain connects TRBV7-9 to TRBJ2-5; D is unclear. Germline-derived CDR1 and CDR2 are SEHNR and FQNEAQ (reference sequence). This CDR3 is built from 11 residues.

The chain uses TRBV11-2 and TRBJ2-1, with 10 bases identical to TRBD2. Germline trimming cut 1 base from V and 4 bases from J; bases unmatched to any gene: 10. The germline V gene has CDR1 SGHAT and CDR2 FQNNGV. This CDR3 contains 18 residues. As DNA, the CDR3 is TGTGCCAGCAGCTTAGGCCTCTTTCGGACTAGCGGTTACAATGAGCAGTTCTTC. This codes for CASSLGLFRTSGYNEQFF.

CDR3 region: CSAPIPGGGNIQYF. The CDR3 coding sequence is TGCAGTGCCCCGATCCCGGGGGGGGGAAACATTCAGTACTTC. The chain uses TRBV20-1 and TRBJ2-4, with 8 bases matching TRBD2. The CDR3 runs to 14 residues. The V gene's germline CDR1 is DFQATT and CDR2 SNEGSKA (reference sequence). After removal of 6 bases from V and 6 bases from J, the junction contained 10 bases not matched to a gene.

In this sample, this clonotype turned up a few times. The J gene is TRBJ2-1, the V gene TRBV20-1; no firm D call. The CDR3 extends over 13 amino acids. In germline, CDR1 is DFQATT, CDR2 SNEGSKA (reference sequence). V was cut by 1 base and J by 9 bases, with 13 bases left in between. CDR3 sequence (DNA): TGCAGTGCTAGAGCCGCAGACGGTTTTGAGCAGTTCTTC. Protein sequence: CSARAADGFEQFF.

J is TRBJ1-4 and V is TRBV5-5, with D possibly being TRBD1 (5 bases). The germline gives CDR1 SGHKS, CDR2 YYEKEE (reference sequence). V dropped 0 bases and J dropped 2 bases, with 14 bases sitting between them. The CDR3 loop spans 17 amino acids. The CDR3 DNA follows: TGTGCCAGCAGCTTGGTATTAGGGGTGAGGACTAATGAAAAACTGTTTTTT. Its protein product is CASSLVLGVRTNEKLFF.